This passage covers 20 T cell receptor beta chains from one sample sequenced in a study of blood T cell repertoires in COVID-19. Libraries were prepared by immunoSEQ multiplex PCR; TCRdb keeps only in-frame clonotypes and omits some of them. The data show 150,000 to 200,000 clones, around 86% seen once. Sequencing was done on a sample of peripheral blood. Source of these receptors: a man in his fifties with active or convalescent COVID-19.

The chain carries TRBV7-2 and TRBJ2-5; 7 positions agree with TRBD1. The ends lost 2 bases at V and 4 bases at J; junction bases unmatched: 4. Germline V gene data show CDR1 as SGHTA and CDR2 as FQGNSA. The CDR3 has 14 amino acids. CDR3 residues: CASSLQGVRETQYF. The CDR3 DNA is TGTGCCAGCAGCTTACAGGGGGTGAGAGAGACCCAGTACTTC.

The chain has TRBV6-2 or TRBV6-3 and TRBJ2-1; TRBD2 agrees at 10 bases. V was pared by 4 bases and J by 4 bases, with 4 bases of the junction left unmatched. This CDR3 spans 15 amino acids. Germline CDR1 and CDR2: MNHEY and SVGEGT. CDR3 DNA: TGTGCCAGCAGTTTCCTAGCGGGGGCTTACAATGAGCAGTTCTTC. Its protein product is CASSFLAGAYNEQFF.

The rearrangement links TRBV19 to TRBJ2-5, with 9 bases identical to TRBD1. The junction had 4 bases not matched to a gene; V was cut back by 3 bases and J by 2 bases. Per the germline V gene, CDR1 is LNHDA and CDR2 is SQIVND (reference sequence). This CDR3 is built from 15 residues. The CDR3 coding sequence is TGTGCCAGTAGTATTTCGGGACAGGGACAAGAGACCCAGTACTTC. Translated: CASSISGQGQETQYF.

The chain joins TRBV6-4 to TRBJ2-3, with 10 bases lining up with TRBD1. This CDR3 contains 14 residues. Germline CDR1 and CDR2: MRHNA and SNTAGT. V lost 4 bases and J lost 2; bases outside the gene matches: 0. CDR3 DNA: TGTGCCAGCAGTGGACAGGGGGCCACAGATACGCAGTATTTT. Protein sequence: CASSGQGATDTQYF.

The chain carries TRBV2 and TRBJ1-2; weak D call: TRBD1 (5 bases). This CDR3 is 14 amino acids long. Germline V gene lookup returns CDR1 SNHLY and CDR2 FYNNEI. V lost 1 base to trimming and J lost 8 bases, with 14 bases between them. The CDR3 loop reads CASSEGRALGGYTF. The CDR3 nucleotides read TGTGCCAGCAGTGAAGGCAGGGCCCTAGGAGGCTACACCTTC.

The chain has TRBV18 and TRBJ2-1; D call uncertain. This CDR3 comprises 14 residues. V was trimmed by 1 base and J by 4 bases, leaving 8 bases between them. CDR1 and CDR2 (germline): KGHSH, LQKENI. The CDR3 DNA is TGTGCCAGCTCACCACTGACACAATACAATGAGCAGTTCTTC. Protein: CASSPLTQYNEQFF.

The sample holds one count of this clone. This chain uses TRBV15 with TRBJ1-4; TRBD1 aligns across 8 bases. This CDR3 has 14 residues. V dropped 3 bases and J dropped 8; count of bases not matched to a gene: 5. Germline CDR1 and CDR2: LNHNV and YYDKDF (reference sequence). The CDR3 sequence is CATSSDRGREKLFF. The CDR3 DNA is TGTGCCACCAGCAGTGACAGGGGTCGCGAAAAACTGTTTTTT.

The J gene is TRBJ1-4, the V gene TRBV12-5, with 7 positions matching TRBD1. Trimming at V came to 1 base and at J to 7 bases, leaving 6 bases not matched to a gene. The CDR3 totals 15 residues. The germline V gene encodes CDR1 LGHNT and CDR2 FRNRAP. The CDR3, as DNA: TGTGCTAGTGGTTTGGGACAGGGAAGGGGTGAAAAACTGTTTTTT. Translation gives CASGLGQGRGEKLFF.

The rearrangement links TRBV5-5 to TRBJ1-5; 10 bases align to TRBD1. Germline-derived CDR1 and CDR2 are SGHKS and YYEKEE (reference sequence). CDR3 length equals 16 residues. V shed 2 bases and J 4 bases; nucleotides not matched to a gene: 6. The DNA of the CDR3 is TGTGCCAGCAGCTTTCGGGGGACAGGGGCTAATCAGCCCCAGCATTTT. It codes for CASSFRGTGANQPQHF.

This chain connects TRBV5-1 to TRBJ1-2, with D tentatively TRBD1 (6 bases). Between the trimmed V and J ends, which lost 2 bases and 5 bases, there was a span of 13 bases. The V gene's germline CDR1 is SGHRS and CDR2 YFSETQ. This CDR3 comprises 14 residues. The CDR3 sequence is CASSLGGDMYGYTF. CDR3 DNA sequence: TGCGCCAGCAGCTTAGGTGGGGACATGTATGGCTACACCTTC.

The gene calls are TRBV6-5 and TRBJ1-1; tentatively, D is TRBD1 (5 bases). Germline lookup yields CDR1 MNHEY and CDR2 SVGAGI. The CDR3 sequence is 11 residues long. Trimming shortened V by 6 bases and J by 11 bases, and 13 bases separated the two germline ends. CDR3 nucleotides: TGTGCCAGCAGCTTGGGGACTGCGGCTTTCTTT. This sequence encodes CASSLGTAAFF.

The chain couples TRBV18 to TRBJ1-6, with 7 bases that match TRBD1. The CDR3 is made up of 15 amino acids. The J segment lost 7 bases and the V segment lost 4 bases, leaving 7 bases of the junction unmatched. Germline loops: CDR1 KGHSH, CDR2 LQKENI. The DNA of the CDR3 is TGTGCCAGCTCACTCGGGACAGAGGGGAATTCACCCCTCCACTTT. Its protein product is CASSLGTEGNSPLHF.

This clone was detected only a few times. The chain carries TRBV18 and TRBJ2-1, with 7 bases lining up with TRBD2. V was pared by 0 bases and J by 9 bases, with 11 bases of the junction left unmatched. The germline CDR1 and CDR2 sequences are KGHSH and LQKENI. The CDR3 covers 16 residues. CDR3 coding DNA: TGTGCCAGCTCACCACCGGGACTACTGGGTATAGGTGAGCAGTTCTTC. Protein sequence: CASSPPGLLGIGEQFF. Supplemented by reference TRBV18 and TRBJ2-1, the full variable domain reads NAGVMQNPRHLVRRRGQEARLRCSPMKGHSHVYWYRQLPEEGLKFMVYLQKENIIDESGMPKERFSAEFPKEGPSILRIQQVVRGDSAAYFCASSPPGLLGIGEQFFGPGTRLTVL.

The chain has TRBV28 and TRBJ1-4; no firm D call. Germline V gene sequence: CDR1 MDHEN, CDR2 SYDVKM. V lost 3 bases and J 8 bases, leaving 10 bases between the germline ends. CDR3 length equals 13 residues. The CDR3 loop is CASSLHSREKLFF. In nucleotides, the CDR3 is TGTGCCAGCAGTTTGCACAGTCGGGAAAAACTGTTTTTT.

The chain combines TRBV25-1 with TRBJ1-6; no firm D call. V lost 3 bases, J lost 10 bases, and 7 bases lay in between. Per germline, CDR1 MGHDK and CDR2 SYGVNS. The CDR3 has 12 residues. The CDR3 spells CASSEERSPLHF. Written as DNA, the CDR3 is TGTGCCAGCAGTGAGGAGAGGTCACCCCTCCACTTT.

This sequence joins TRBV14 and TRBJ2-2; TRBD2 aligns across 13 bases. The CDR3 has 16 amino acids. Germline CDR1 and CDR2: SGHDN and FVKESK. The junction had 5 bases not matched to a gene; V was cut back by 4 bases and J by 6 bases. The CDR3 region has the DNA TGTGCCAGCAGCCGAGGACTAGCGGGAGTCCCCGGGGAGCTGTTTTTT. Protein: CASSRGLAGVPGELFF.

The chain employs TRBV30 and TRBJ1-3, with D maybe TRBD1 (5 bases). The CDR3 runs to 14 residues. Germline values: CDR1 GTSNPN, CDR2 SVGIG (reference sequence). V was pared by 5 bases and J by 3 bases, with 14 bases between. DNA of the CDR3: TGTGCCTGGGGGGGAGGGGATCATGGAAACACCATATATTTT. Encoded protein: CAWGGGDHGNTIYF.

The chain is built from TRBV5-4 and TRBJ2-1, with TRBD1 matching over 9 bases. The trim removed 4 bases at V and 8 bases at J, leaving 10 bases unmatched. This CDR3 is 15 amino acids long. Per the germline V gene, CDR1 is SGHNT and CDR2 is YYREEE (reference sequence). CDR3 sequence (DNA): TGTGCCAGCAGCCACATGGGGACAGGGATCGATGAGCAGTTCTTC. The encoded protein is CASSHMGTGIDEQFF.

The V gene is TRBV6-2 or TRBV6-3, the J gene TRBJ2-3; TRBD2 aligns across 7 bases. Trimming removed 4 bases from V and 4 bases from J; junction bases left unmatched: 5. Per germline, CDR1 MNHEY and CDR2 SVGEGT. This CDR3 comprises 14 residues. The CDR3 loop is CASSSLGGADTQYF. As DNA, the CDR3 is TGTGCCAGCAGTTCCTTGGGGGGGGCAGATACGCAGTATTTT.

Here the CDR3 DNA reads TGTGCCAGTACCAGAAGGATGGACAGTTCAGGGGGAGCTTTCTTT. The encoded protein is CASTRRMDSSGGAFF. J is TRBJ1-1 and V is TRBV19; 7 nucleotides align to TRBD1. The CDR3 has 15 residues. The germline gives CDR1 LNHDA, CDR2 SQIVND (reference sequence). V trimming: 7 bases; J trimming: 10 bases; junction bases outside the gene matches: 18.